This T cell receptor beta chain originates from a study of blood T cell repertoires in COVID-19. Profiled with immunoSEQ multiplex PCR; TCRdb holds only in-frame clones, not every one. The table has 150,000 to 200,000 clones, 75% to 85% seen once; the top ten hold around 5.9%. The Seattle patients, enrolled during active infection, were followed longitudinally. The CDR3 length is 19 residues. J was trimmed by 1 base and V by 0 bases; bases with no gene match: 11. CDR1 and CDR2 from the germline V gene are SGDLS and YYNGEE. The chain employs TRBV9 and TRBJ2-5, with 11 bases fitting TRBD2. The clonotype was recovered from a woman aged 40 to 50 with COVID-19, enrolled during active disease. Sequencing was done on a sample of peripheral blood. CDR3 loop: CASSVGVGPSGGSQETQYF. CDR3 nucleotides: TGTGCCAGCAGCGTAGGGGTCGGGCCTAGCGGGGGGAGCCAAGAGACCCAGTACTTC.